This T cell receptor (beta chain) derives from a study of T-cell memory formation after mild COVID-19. Broader study findings: The main location of contracting CD4+ clones was CM and EM, and that of contracting CD8+ clones was EMRA.

This clonotype was recorded a few times. Antigen specificity is unknown. TCRdb processed the 5' RACE reads anew with MiXCR; each CDR3 protein has one entry. The sample consists of approximately 260,000 distinct CDR3 sequences, over 15% of them appearing once. Trimming shortened V by 5 bases and J by 3 bases, and 11 bases separated the two germline ends. The length of the CDR3 is 14 residues. Germline loops: CDR1 MGHDK, CDR2 SYGVNS. Sample: PBMCs or a T cell subset sorted from them (not recorded which). The sequence derives from a man aged 18 to 29 who had mild COVID-19 (a few samples of this study predate the infection). Cell type and time point are not known. V gene TRBV25-1 combines with J gene TRBJ2-1, with D hard to call. CDR3 in DNA: TGTGCCAGCAGTCAGTCCGACTTCTACAATGAGCAGTTCTTC. Its protein is CASSQSDFYNEQFF.